These T cell receptor beta chains were read from a single sample in a study of blood T cells in healthy people across ages. One entry per CDR3 protein results from TCRdb running MiXCR on the 5' RACE reads. In the table there are over 950,000 distinct CDR3 sequences, roughly 51% of which are singletons. Sequencing was carried out using blood. The receptors were gathered from an older woman in good health. The conserved cysteine and the conserved F or W are not part of the CDR3 here. The order of the fields is V gene, J gene, CDR3 protein.

TRBV25-1,TRBJ2-7,ASSDGHISYEQY
TRBV30,TRBJ2-7,AWSMLAGGPYEQY
TRBV5-5,TRBJ2-1,ASTDPAWGTIIYNEQF
TRBV30,TRBJ1-1,AWSLEDTEAF
TRBV21-1,TRBJ2-1,ASTMGSGGSNEQF
TRBV11-1,TRBJ2-1,ASSLATSSYNEQF
TRBV7-2,TRBJ1-1,ASSLVGLNTEAF
TRBV28,TRBJ1-2,ASLTGEGAVGGYT
TRBV29-1,TRBJ1-4,SVGVSRESEKLF
TRBV4-1,TRBJ2-1,ASSQDQAVGPEQF
TRBV25-1,TRBJ2-3,ASSGTGMRTQY
TRBV30,TRBJ2-5,ARSVHKETQY